Listed below are T cell receptor beta chains from one sample, sequenced in a study of OX40 agonist ivuxolimab in advanced cancers. The assay was immunoSEQ multiplex PCR, and TCRdb's table has in-frame clones only and misses some. The data hold about 70,000 clones, with roughly nine tenths observed a single time. Material: CD4+ or CD8+ T cells sorted from blood, obtained in a trial of the OX40 agonist ivuxolimab. These receptor sequences come from an adult with an advanced solid tumor such as melanoma, head and neck, liver or kidney cancer. CDR3s include the opening cysteine and the closing phenylalanine or tryptophan.

V	J	CDR3
TRBV5-1	TRBJ2-7	CASSPPGSYEQYF
TRBV19	TRBJ1-2	CASSIDLNYGYTF
TRBV4-1	TRBJ2-4	CASSAGTGFTPDIQYF
TRBV6-5	TRBJ2-3	CASSYTESDTQYF
TRBV5-4	TRBJ1-2	CATSTGRYGYTF
TRBV28	TRBJ2-7	CASSLRSEGAYEQYF
TRBV18	TRBJ2-2	CASRPGQGNTGELFF
TRBV15	TRBJ2-7	CATSRGEHGGEQYF
TRBV18	TRBJ1-1	CASSPGDMDTEAFF
TRBV7-9	TRBJ1-6	CASSLGQTGGSPLHF
TRBV27	TRBJ1-2	CASSLSIGNYGYTF
TRBV4-1	TRBJ2-3	CASSQATGGPDTQYF
TRBV5-1	TRBJ2-3	CASSLDADTQYF
TRBV5-1	TRBJ2-5	CASSIGLAGAQETQYF
TRBV19	TRBJ2-6	CASTYRRDRGSGANVLTF
TRBV19	TRBJ1-2	CASSMRDRGNYGYTF
TRBV6-5	TRBJ1-4	CASSPTGGEKLFF
TRBV27	TRBJ2-7	CASSFSAGAEQYF